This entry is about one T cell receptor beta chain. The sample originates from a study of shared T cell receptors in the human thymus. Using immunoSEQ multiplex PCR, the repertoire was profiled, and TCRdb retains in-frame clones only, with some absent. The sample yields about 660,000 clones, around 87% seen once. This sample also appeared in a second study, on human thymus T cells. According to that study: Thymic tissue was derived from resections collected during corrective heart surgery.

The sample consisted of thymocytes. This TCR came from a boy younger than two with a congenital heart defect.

CDR3 sequence (DNA): TGTGCCAGCAGCCTCACCTCGAGCCGGGGGAGAAAAGAGACCCAGTACTTC. Protein sequence: CASSLTSSRGRKETQYF. This chain uses TRBV4-2 with TRBJ2-5, with D perhaps matching TRBD2 (6 bases). The CDR3 has 17 residues. V shed 4 bases and J shed 3 bases, with 21 bases lying between them. Per germline, CDR1 LGHNA and CDR2 YNFKEQ.